Listed here are 28 T cell receptor beta chains from one sample, sequenced in a study of blood T cell repertoires in COVID-19. TCRdb's table, derived via immunoSEQ multiplex PCR, lists solely in-frame clones and lacks some. The table includes about 200,000 clones, roughly four fifths detected once. The material sequenced was PBMCs or T cells enriched from blood (not recorded which). The receptors here all came from a man aged 35-49 years who had recovered from COVID-19.

This rearrangement joins TRBV12-3 or TRBV12-4 to TRBJ1-1, with D possibly TRBD1 on 5 matching bases. With 6 bases removed from V and 0 bases from J, the gap between germline ends came to 8 bases. CDR3 size: 13 residues. CDR3 DNA: TGTGCCAGCAGAGAACAGGTGAACACTGAAGCTTTCTTT. Amino acids: CASREQVNTEAFF.

The genes are TRBV27 and TRBJ2-3, with unresolved D. Trimming removed 2 bases at V and 4 bases at J, with 7 bases between. CDR3 size: 13 residues. Germline V gives CDR1 MNHEY, CDR2 SMNVEV (reference sequence). The CDR3 sequence is CASSLNVADTQYF. CDR3 nucleotides: TGTGCCAGCAGTTTAAATGTCGCAGATACGCAGTATTTT.

V gene TRBV28 combines with J gene TRBJ1-6; D not certain. The ends were cut back, 3 bases at V and 10 bases at J, with 16 bases in the middle. The CDR3 runs to 15 residues. Germline values: CDR1 MDHEN, CDR2 SYDVKM. For the CDR3, the DNA is TGTGCCAGCAGTTTGGGAGGTCTAAATAGGTCACCCCTCCACTTT. As protein: CASSLGGLNRSPLHF.

This clone was observed once. The genes are TRBV18 and TRBJ2-3, with 12 bases matching TRBD2. Looked up from germline, CDR1 is KGHSH and CDR2 is LQKENI. V lost 6 bases to trimming and J lost 3 bases; unmatched junction nucleotides: 7. The CDR3 consists of 16 residues. The CDR3 sequence is CASSRSSGGATDTQYF. CDR3 coding DNA: TGTGCCAGCTCGAGATCTAGCGGGGGGGCTACAGATACGCAGTATTTT.

This clone occurred a few times. This chain links TRBV11-3 with TRBJ2-1; D might be TRBD1 (5 bases). The germline gives CDR1 SGHNT, CDR2 YENEEA. CDR3 length equals 12 residues. Trimming left V 0 bases short and J 8 bases short, with 5 bases between. CDR3 residues: CASSLEGDEQFF. In DNA, the CDR3 is TGTGCCAGCAGCTTAGAAGGGGATGAGCAGTTCTTC.

The table lists this clone with many counts. This sequence joins TRBV7-2 and TRBJ2-4; TRBD1 agrees at 11 bases. Per the germline V gene, CDR1 is SGHTA and CDR2 is FQGNSA. CDR3 size: 18 residues. V trimming: 5 bases; J trimming: 5 bases; junction bases outside the gene matches: 14. The CDR3 sequence is CASSPRPAGTGGENIQYF. CDR3 bases: TGTGCCAGCAGCCCGCGACCTGCCGGGACAGGGGGGGAAAACATTCAGTACTTC.

In its sample, this clone was seen once. An end of the junction differs from the germline gene, which may be a read error. The rearrangement joins TRBV3-1 (or the pseudogene TRBV3-2) to TRBJ2-2, with 8 bases that match TRBD2. The CDR3 is 17 residues long. The germline V gene has CDR1 LGHDT and CDR2 YNNKEL (reference sequence). The CDR3 loop is CARSHVGRGGATGELFF. The CDR3, as DNA: TGTGCCCGCAGCCACGTGGGTCGGGGGGGCGCCACCGGGGAGCTGTTTTTT.

This clone was detected a few times. The chain recombines TRBV5-1 with TRBJ1-6, with D perhaps TRBD1 (5 bases). Germline-derived CDR1 and CDR2 are SGHRS and YFSETQ. This CDR3 is 20 amino acids long. V was shortened by 0 bases and J by 0 bases, with 19 bases between the two germline ends. The CDR3 here is CASSLGSGGSMSSYNSPLHF. CDR3 nucleotides: TGCGCCAGCAGCTTGGGGAGCGGGGGATCCATGAGCTCCTATAATTCACCCCTCCACTTT.

The chain recombines TRBV7-9 with TRBJ1-1; D not resolved. This CDR3 has 14 residues. Trimming took off 5 bases at V and 0 bases at J, with 10 bases between the two ends. Germline V gene lookup returns CDR1 SEHNR and CDR2 FQNEAQ (reference sequence). CDR3 nucleotide sequence: TGTGCCAGCAGCCCTCAGAGGTTGAACACTGAAGCTTTCTTT. Its translation: CASSPQRLNTEAFF.

J is TRBJ1-1 and V is TRBV13; D not resolved. V dropped 5 bases and J dropped 7 bases, with 14 bases sitting between them. The CDR3 spans 13 residues. Germline V lookup: CDR1 PRHDT, CDR2 FYEKMQ (reference sequence). The CDR3, as DNA: TGTGCCAGCAGCCCGGACTCTCGACATGAAGCTTTCTTT. The encoded protein is CASSPDSRHEAFF.

This chain connects TRBV5-4 to TRBJ2-5, with D tentatively TRBD1 (6 bases). The germline V and J ends were trimmed by 2 bases and 2 bases, with 13 bases remaining between them. This CDR3 region has 15 residues. From germline, CDR1 is SGHNT and CDR2 YYREEE (reference sequence). CDR3 loop: CASSFDRTQQETQYF. The CDR3 region has the DNA TGTGCCAGCAGCTTCGACAGGACTCAACAAGAGACCCAGTACTTC. Drawing the rest from reference TRBV5-4 and TRBJ2-5, the complete variable domain is ETGVTQSPTHLIKTRGQQVTLRCSSQSGHNTVSWYQQALGQGPQFIFQYYREEENGRGNFPPRFSGLQFPNYSSELNVNALELDDSALYLCASSFDRTQQETQYFGPGTRLLVL.

This clone was seen a handful of times. This sequence joins TRBV18 and TRBJ2-7; tentatively, D is TRBD1 (6 bases). CDR3 size: 15 residues. CDR1 and CDR2 from the germline V gene are KGHSH and LQKENI. V shed 0 bases and J shed 5 bases, with 14 bases lying between them. The CDR3, as DNA: TGTGCCAGCTCACCACCGGGGCAGGGGTATCACGAGCAGTACTTC. Protein: CASSPPGQGYHEQYF.

This rearrangement joins TRBV20-1 to TRBJ1-4; no firm D call. Trimming pared 6 bases from V and 7 bases from J, leaving 6 bases between. The CDR3 covers 10 residues. The germline V gene has CDR1 DFQATT and CDR2 SNEGSKA (reference sequence). The CDR3 region is CSALFEKLFF. CDR3 sequence (DNA): TGCAGTGCCCTTTTTGAAAAACTGTTTTTT.

This chain joins TRBV7-2 and TRBJ1-5, with 7 bases matching TRBD1. With V trimmed by 1 base and J by 6 bases, 6 bases remained unmatched. There are 15 residues in the CDR3. CDR1 is SGHTA and CDR2 is FQGNSA in the germline V gene. CDR3 loop: CASSLGQGFGQPQHF. The DNA of the CDR3 is TGTGCCAGCAGCTTAGGACAGGGCTTCGGTCAGCCCCAGCATTTT.

The V call is TRBV5-1, the J call TRBJ2-2, with D maybe TRBD1 (6 bases). Germline assignment: CDR1 SGHRS and CDR2 YFSETQ. The CDR3 consists of 15 residues. V was pared by 4 bases and J by 3 bases, with 13 bases between. The CDR3 nucleotides read TGCGCCAGCAGCGTGATTTCAGGGGACACCGGGGAGCTGTTTTTT. Translating gives CASSVISGDTGELFF. Full variable domain (missing parts from reference TRBV5-1 and TRBJ2-2): KAGVTQTPRYLIKTRGQQVTLSCSPISGHRSVSWYQQTPGQGLQFLFEYFSETQRNKGNFPGRFSGRQFSNSRSEMNVSTLELGDSALYLCASSVISGDTGELFFGEGSRLTVL.

This rearrangement joins TRBV15 to TRBJ2-2; D unresolved. Trimming shortened V by 5 bases and J by 3 bases, and 10 bases separated the two germline ends. The CDR3 totals 14 residues. Germline V gene lookup returns CDR1 LNHNV and CDR2 YYDKDF (reference sequence). CDR3 sequence: CATSVAVDTGELFF. The CDR3, as DNA: TGTGCCACCAGCGTTGCGGTGGACACCGGGGAGCTGTTTTTT. Complete variable domain (other parts from reference TRBV15 and TRBJ2-2): DAMVIQNPRYQVTQFGKPVTLSCSQTLNHNVMYWYQQKSSQAPKLLFHYYDKDFNNEADTPDNFQSRRPNTSFCFLDIRSPGLGDTAMYLCATSVAVDTGELFFGEGSRLTVL.

The V call is TRBV28, the J call TRBJ1-1, with D uncertain. V lost 7 bases to trimming and J lost 2 bases, with 14 bases between them. CDR1 MDHEN and CDR2 SYDVKM come from the germline V gene. The CDR3 covers 14 residues. Here the CDR3 DNA reads TGTGCCAGCACCCCATTGTTTTCAAACACTGAAGCTTTCTTT. It yields the protein CASTPLFSNTEAFF. Combining the CDR3 with reference TRBV28 and TRBJ1-1 gives the whole variable domain DVKVTQSSRYLVKRTGEKVFLECVQDMDHENMFWYRQDPGLGLRLIYFSYDVKMKEKGDIPEGYSVSREKKERFSLILESASTNQTSMYLCASTPLFSNTEAFFGQGTRLTVV.

CDR3 in amino acids: CASSLSGQGMDGYTF. DNA for the CDR3: TGTGCCAGCTCACTATCGGGACAGGGAATGGATGGCTACACCTTC. The V and J genes are TRBV18 and TRBJ1-2; 9 bases line up with TRBD1. The CDR3 consists of 15 residues. Trimming at V came to 4 bases and at J to 6 bases, leaving 9 bases not matched to a gene. The germline CDR1 and CDR2 sequences are KGHSH and LQKENI.

The V and J genes are TRBV5-1 and TRBJ1-4; possibly TRBD1 for D (6 bases). Trimming removed 3 bases from V and 7 bases from J, with 13 bases in between. Germline V lookup: CDR1 SGHRS, CDR2 YFSETQ. This CDR3 region has 14 residues. The CDR3 DNA reads as TGCGCCAGCAGCTCCTCAGGGGTCGGTGAAAAACTGTTTTTT. It codes for CASSSSGVGEKLFF.

V gene TRBV19 combines with J gene TRBJ1-5; 10 bases are a match to TRBD1. The CDR3 runs 16 residues. Germline CDR1 and CDR2: LNHDA and SQIVND (reference sequence). V trimming: 8 bases; J trimming: 2 bases; junction bases outside the gene matches: 9. The CDR3 DNA is TGTGCCAGTGGGCCCGGGGACAGGGGTCGCAATCAGCCCCAGCATTTT. Its translation is CASGPGDRGRNQPQHF. The full variable domain, its missing parts supplied by reference TRBV19 and TRBJ1-5, is DGGITQSPKYLFRKEGQNVTLSCEQNLNHDAMYWYRQDPGQGLRLIYYSQIVNDFQKGDIAEGYSVSREKKESFPLTVTSAQKNPTAFYLCASGPGDRGRNQPQHFGDGTRLSIL.

The rearrangement joins TRBV5-6 to TRBJ2-6; D remains unclear. V was shortened by 2 bases and J by 2 bases, with 11 bases between the two germline ends. Germline CDR1 reads SGHDT; CDR2 reads YYEEEE. The CDR3 covers 16 residues. The DNA of the CDR3 is TGTGCCAGCAGCTTTGACTTGCTCCCTGGGGCCAACGTCCTGACTTTC. Translating gives CASSFDLLPGANVLTF.

The chain combines TRBV2 with TRBJ2-4, with 10 bases identical to TRBD2. The CDR3 sequence is 14 residues long. Germline V gene data show CDR1 as SNHLY and CDR2 as FYNNEI. The V gene end was trimmed by 8 bases and the J gene end by 7 bases; junction bases not matched to a gene: 8. CDR3 region: CASRAGGPTNIQYF. As DNA, the CDR3 is TGTGCCAGCCGAGCGGGGGGGCCAACCAACATTCAGTACTTC.

This rearrangement joins TRBV4-1 to TRBJ1-3; 9 positions agree with TRBD1. With V trimmed by 4 bases and J by 3 bases, 7 bases remained unmatched. CDR3 length: 16 amino acids. Per germline, CDR1 MGHRA and CDR2 YSYEKL. The CDR3 sequence: CASSRQQGALGNTIYF. As DNA, the CDR3 is TGCGCCAGCAGCCGACAACAGGGGGCGCTTGGAAACACCATATATTTT.

The genes are TRBV7-9 and TRBJ1-6, with no clear D. Trimming pared 3 bases from V and 8 bases from J, leaving 11 bases between. The CDR3 is 14 residues long. Per germline, CDR1 SEHNR and CDR2 FQNEAQ (reference sequence). CDR3 sequence reads: CASSLGRWDSPLHF. Here the CDR3 DNA reads TGTGCCAGCAGCTTGGGGAGATGGGATTCACCCCTCCACTTT.

This clone was seen only a few times. The chain employs TRBV7-2 and TRBJ1-1; no clear D gene. The germline gives CDR1 SGHTA, CDR2 FQGNSA. Trimming removed 4 bases at V and 1 base at J, with 13 bases between. The CDR3 covers 15 residues. The CDR3 DNA is TGTGCCAGCAGCTCGGGTCGCCCGGGGAACACTGAAGCTTTCTTT. Translating it yields CASSSGRPGNTEAFF.

The chain's CDR3 is CASSPGGQQGSEKLFF. In nucleotides, the CDR3 is TGCGCCAGCAGCCCCGGAGGTCAACAGGGCAGTGAAAAACTGTTTTTT. V usage is TRBV4-1 and J usage is TRBJ1-4; tentative D call: TRBD1 (6 bases). The CDR3 length is 16 residues. Germline-derived CDR1 and CDR2 are MGHRA and YSYEKL. The V end lost 4 bases, the J end lost 7 bases, and 19 bases lay between the germline ends.

The chain is built from TRBV10-3 and TRBJ2-3; tentative D call: TRBD1 (6 bases). V lost 2 bases and J lost 4, with 16 bases in between. CDR3 length: 16 amino acids. Per germline, CDR1 ENHRY and CDR2 SYGVKD. The CDR3 loop is CAISEPRLGAADTQYF. The CDR3 coding sequence is TGTGCCATCAGTGAGCCCCGGCTGGGGGCCGCAGATACGCAGTATTTT.

The chain carries TRBV4-1 and TRBJ2-7; 9 bases agree with TRBD2. J lost 3 bases, V lost 3 bases, and 6 bases had no gene match. The length of the CDR3 is 15 residues. CDR1 is MGHRA, CDR2 YSYEKL, per germline. The CDR3 protein is CASSHQAGGGYEQYF. The CDR3 DNA is TGCGCCAGCAGCCATCAAGCGGGGGGAGGCTACGAGCAGTACTTC.